This entry features one T cell receptor beta chain sequence. What it binds is unknown. CDR1 SGHNT and CDR2 YYREEE come from the germline V gene (reference sequence). The V and J ends lost 4 bases and 5 bases, in that order; junction bases with no gene match: 7. CDR3 length: 14 amino acids. These data belong to a study of cytomegalovirus exposure and HLA in healthy donors. On the study more broadly: Caucasian-associated ancestry cluster membership applied to approximately 81% of about 370 genotyped donors. Study-level findings and limits: Sequencing depth across donors, presence/absence analyses assumed, was roughly uniform. From TCR beta sequences, most subjects' HLA-A and HLA-B alleles were reportedly predicted accurately.

Primers for the PCR totalled 60 Vbeta and 13 Jbeta. Sequencing used immunoSEQ multiplex PCR; TCRdb keeps in-frame clones, though not all of them. The sample lists approximately 150,000 clones, roughly 80% occurring once. The sequenced material came from PBMCs. This sequence joins TRBV5-4 and TRBJ2-7, with 9 positions matching TRBD1. This receptor was taken from a male donor in good health and CMV-seronegative. This CDR3 reads CASSMDRGGHEQYF. Here the CDR3 DNA reads TGTGCCAGCAGCATGGACAGGGGAGGACACGAGCAGTACTTC.